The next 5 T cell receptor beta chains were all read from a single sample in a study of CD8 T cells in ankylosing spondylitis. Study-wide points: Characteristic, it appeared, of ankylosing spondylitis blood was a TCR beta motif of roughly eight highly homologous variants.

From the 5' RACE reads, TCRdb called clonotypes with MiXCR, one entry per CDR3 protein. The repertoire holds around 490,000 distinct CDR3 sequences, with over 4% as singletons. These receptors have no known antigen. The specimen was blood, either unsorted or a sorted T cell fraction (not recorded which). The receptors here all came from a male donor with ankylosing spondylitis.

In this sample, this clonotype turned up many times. The CDR3 region is CASSATGRQRDEQFF. Here the CDR3 DNA reads TGTGCCAGCAGTGCCACGGGACGCCAGAGGGATGAGCAGTTCTTC. V and J are TRBV9 and TRBJ2-1; D is tentatively TRBD1 or TRBD2 (5 bases each). The V gene's germline CDR1 is SGDLS and CDR2 YYNGEE. Trimming stripped 5 bases from V and 8 bases from J, with 20 bases between. This CDR3 is built from 15 residues.

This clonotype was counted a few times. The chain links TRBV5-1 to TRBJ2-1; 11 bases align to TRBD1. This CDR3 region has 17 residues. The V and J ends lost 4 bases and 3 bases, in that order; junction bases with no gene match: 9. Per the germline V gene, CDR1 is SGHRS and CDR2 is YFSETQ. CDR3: CASSIAQGQGGYNEQFF. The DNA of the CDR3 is TGCGCCAGCAGCATTGCCCAGGGACAGGGGGGCTACAATGAGCAGTTCTTC.

CDR3 sequence reads: CSASGLAGVGSYEQYF. The CDR3 nucleotides read TGCAGTGCTTCGGGACTAGCGGGAGTGGGGTCCTACGAGCAGTACTTC. The chain is built from TRBV20-1 and TRBJ2-7, with 14 bases identical to TRBD2. The germline gives CDR1 DFQATT, CDR2 SNEGSKA (reference sequence). With 5 bases clipped from V and 1 base from J, the junction kept 7 bases outside the gene matches. The CDR3 is 16 residues long.

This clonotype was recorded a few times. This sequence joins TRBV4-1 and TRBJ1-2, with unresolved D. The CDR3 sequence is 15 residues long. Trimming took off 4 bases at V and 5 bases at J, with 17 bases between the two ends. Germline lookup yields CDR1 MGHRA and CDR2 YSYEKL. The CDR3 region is CASSPTTVLKYGYTF. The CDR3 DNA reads TGCGCCAGCAGCCCAACGACGGTACTCAAATATGGCTACACCTTC.

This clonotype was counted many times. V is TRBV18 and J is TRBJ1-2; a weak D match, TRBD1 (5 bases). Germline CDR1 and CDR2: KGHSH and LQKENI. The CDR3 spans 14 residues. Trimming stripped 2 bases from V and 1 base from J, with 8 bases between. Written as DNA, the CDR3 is TGTGCCAGCTCACCATCGGGGGATAACTATGGCTACACCTTC. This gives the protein CASSPSGDNYGYTF.